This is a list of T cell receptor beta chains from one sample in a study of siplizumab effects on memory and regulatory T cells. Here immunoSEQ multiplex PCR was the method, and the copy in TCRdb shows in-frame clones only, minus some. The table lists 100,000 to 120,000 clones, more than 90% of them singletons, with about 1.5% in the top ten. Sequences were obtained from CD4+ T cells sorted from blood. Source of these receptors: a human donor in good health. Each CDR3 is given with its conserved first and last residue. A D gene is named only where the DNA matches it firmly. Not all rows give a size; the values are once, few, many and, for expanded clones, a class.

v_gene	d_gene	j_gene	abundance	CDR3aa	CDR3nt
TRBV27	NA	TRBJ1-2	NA	CASSFDQRYGYTF	TGTGCCAGCAGTTTCGACCAGAGATATGGCTACACCTTC
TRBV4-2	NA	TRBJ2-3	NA	CASSQDEAVRQYF	TGTGCCAGCAGCCAAGATGAAGCCGTGCGGCAGTATTTT
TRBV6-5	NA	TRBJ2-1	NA	CASIQRGRNEQFF	TGTGCCAGCATTCAGAGAGGGCGGAATGAGCAGTTCTTC
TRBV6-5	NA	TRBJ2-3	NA	CASSYLRNTDTQYF	TGTGCCAGCAGTTATCTGCGAAACACAGATACGCAGTATTTT
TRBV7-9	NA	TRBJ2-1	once	CASGAYNEQFF	TGTGCCAGCGGGGCCTACAATGAGCAGTTCTTC
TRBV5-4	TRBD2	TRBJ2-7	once	CASSSLYTSGELSYEQYF	TGTGCCAGCAGCTCGTTATATACTAGCGGGGAACTCTCCTACGAGCAGTACTTC
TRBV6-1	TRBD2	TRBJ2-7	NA	CASSERRAGGLASYEQYF	TGTGCCAGCAGTGAAAGGAGGGCAGGGGGACTAGCCTCCTACGAGCAGTACTTC
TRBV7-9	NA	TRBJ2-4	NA	CASSLARVSDIQYF	TGTGCCAGCAGCTTAGCCCGGGTGTCGGACATTCAGTACTTC
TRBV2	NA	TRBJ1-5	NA	CASSEQTVDQPQHF	TGTGCCAGCAGTGAACAGACTGTAGATCAGCCCCAGCATTTT
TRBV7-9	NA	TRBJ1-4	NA	CASSKRKDGTNEKLFF	TGTGCCAGCAGTAAGAGGAAGGACGGAACTAATGAAAAACTGTTTTTT
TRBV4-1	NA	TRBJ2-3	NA	CASSQVIVLGADTQYF	TGCGCCAGCAGCCAAGTCATCGTTTTGGGCGCAGATACGCAGTATTTT
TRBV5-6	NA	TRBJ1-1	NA	CASSLRGPEAFF	TGTGCCAGCAGCTTAAGAGGGCCTGAAGCTTTCTTT
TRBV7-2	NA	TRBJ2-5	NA	CASSLSVSRETQYF	TGTGCCAGCAGCTTATCCGTATCAAGAGAGACCCAGTACTTC
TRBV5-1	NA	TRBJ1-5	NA	CASSLRPLDSTDQPQHF	TGCGCCAGCAGCTTGCGCCCATTAGACAGTACGGATCAGCCCCAGCATTTT
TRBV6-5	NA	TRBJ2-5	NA	CASSLPGRRDQETQYF	TGTGCCAGCAGTTTACCGGGACGGAGAGACCAAGAGACCCAGTACTTC
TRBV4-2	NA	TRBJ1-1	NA	CASSPAGRTNTEAFF	TGTGCCAGCAGCCCCGCGGGACGGACAAACACTGAAGCTTTCTTT
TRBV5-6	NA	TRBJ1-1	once	CASSLISLNTEAFF	TGTGCCAGCAGCTTGATTTCTCTGAACACTGAAGCTTTCTTT
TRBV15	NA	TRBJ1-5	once	CATSRDRTSNQPQHF	TGTGCCACCAGCAGAGATCGGACGAGCAATCAGCCCCAGCATTTT
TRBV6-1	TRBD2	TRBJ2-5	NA	CASSVGLAAQETQYF	TGTGCCAGCAGTGTAGGACTAGCGGCGCAAGAGACCCAGTACTTC
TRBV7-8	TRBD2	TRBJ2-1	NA	CASSLGGGLSSYNEQFF	TGTGCCAGCAGCCTCGGGGGGGGCCTGAGCTCCTACAATGAGCAGTTCTTC
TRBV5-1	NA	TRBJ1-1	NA	CASSLTGTFNTEAFF	TGCGCCAGCAGCCTAACGGGGACCTTCAACACTGAAGCTTTCTTT
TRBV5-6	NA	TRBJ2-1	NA	CASSHRLGEQFF	TGTGCCAGCAGCCACAGACTTGGCGAGCAGTTCTTC
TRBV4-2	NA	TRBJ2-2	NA	CASSQAGQRNTGELFF	TGTGCCAGCAGCCAGGCCGGACAGCGGAACACCGGGGAGCTGTTTTTT
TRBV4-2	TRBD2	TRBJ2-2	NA	CASSQRGLAGTGELFF	TGTGCCAGCAGCCAAAGGGGACTAGCCGGCACCGGGGAGCTGTTTTTT
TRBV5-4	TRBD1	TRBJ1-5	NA	CASSLVGQGQPQHF	TGTGCCAGCAGCTTGGTGGGACAGGGCCAGCCCCAGCATTTT
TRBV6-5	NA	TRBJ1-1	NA	CASSSLGGGNTEAFF	TGTGCCAGCAGTTCCCTTGGGGGGGGGAACACTGAAGCTTTCTTT
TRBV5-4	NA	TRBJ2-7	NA	CASSQEDRAEYYEQYF	TGTGCCAGCAGCCAAGAGGATAGAGCGGAGTACTACGAGCAGTACTTC
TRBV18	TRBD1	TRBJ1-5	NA	CASSPAGNRGQPQHF	TGTGCCAGCTCACCAGCGGGGAACAGGGGACAGCCCCAGCATTTT
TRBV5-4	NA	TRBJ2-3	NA	CASSSRGLAGTDTQYF	TGTGCCAGCAGCTCTAGGGGTCTAGCTGGCACAGATACGCAGTATTTT
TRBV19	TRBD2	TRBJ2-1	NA	CASSIARSGSYNEQFF	TGTGCCAGTAGTATAGCAAGGAGCGGGAGCTACAATGAGCAGTTCTTC
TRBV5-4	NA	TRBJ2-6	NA	CASSAFVRQSRANVLTF	TGTGCCAGCTCGGCGTTCGTAAGACAAAGTCGGGCCAACGTCCTGACTTTC
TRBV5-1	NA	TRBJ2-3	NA	CASSLGGAADTQYF	TGCGCCAGCAGCTTGGGAGGGGCGGCAGATACGCAGTATTTT
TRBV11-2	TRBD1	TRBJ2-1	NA	CASSLSSPDRLYNEQFF	TGTGCCAGCAGCTTGTCATCCCCGGACAGGCTATACAATGAGCAGTTCTTC
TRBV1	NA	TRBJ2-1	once	CTSSQGGAFEGKYNEQFF	TGCACCAGCAGCCAAGGGGGGGCCTTTGAGGGGAAGTACAATGAGCAGTTCTTC
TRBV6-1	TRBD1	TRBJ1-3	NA	CASSEWATGLTGNTIYF	TGTGCCAGCAGCGAATGGGCGACAGGGTTGACTGGAAACACCATATATTTT
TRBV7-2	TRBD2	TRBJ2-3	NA	CASSQWTSGTDTQYF	TGTGCCAGCAGCCAATGGACTAGCGGCACAGATACGCAGTATTTT
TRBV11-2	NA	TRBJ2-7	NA	CASSFGSSYEQYF	TGTGCCAGCAGCTTCGGCAGCTCCTACGAGCAGTACTTC
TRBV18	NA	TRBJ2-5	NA	CASSPPPVGETQYF	TGTGCCAGCTCACCACCGCCGGTGGGTGAGACCCAGTACTTC
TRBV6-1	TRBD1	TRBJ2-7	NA	CASSAPGQGLYEQYF	TGTGCCAGCAGTGCCCCGGGACAGGGATTGTACGAGCAGTACTTC
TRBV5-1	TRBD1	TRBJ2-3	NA	CASSRTGTYEYF	TGCGCCAGCAGCAGGACAGGGACATACGAGTATTTT
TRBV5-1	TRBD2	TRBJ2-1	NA	CASSPGTSGINEQFF	TGCGCCAGCAGCCCCGGGACTAGCGGGATCAATGAGCAGTTCTTC
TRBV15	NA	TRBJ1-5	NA	CATEDRYNQPQHF	TGTGCCACCGAAGACAGGTACAATCAGCCCCAGCATTTT
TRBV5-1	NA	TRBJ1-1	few	CASSEQPDNTEAFF	TGCGCCAGCAGCGAACAGCCAGATAACACTGAAGCTTTCTTT
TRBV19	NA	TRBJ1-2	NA	CASTTTLGHQAGYGYTF	TGTGCCAGTACCACGACGCTAGGGCACCAGGCTGGCTATGGCTACACCTTC
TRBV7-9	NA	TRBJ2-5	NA	CASSFEGDETQYF	TGTGCCAGCAGCTTTGAGGGGGACGAGACCCAGTACTTC
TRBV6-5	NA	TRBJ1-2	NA	CARGSNYGYTF	TGTGCCAGGGGGAGTAACTATGGCTACACCTTC
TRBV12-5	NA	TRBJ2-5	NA	CASCLGFETQYF	TGTGCTAGTTGTCTAGGATTTGAGACCCAGTACTTC
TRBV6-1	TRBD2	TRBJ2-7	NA	CASSLSASGEYEQYF	TGTGCCAGCAGTCTCTCGGCTAGCGGGGAATACGAGCAGTACTTC
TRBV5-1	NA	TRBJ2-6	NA	CASSLVVSLALSGANVLTF	TGCGCCAGCAGCTTGGTGGTCTCACTAGCATTATCCGGGGCCAACGTCCTGACTTTC
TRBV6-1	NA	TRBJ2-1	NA	CASSEGVGQYNEQFF	TGTGCCAGCAGTGAAGGAGTAGGACAGTACAATGAGCAGTTCTTC
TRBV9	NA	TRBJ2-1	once	CASNLGTSSYNEQFF	TGTGCCAGCAACTTAGGGACGTCGAGCTACAATGAGCAGTTCTTC
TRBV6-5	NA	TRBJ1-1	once	CASSSFDSSEAFF	TGTGCCAGCAGTTCCTTCGACAGTTCTGAAGCTTTCTTT
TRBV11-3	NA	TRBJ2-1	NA	CASSLDGYEQFF	TGTGCCAGCAGCTTAGACGGGTATGAGCAGTTCTTC
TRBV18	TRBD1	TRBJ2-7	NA	CASSPRQGGNEQYF	TGTGCCAGCTCTCCGCGACAGGGGGGCAACGAGCAGTACTTC
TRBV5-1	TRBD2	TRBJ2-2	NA	CASKIAGGSGTGELFF	TGCGCCAGCAAAATAGCGGGAGGATCGGGCACCGGGGAGCTGTTTTTT
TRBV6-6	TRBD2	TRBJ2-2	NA	CASHRLAGSTGELFF	TGTGCCTCCCATCGACTAGCGGGGAGCACCGGGGAGCTGTTTTTT
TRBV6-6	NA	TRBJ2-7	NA	CASRFSDYEQYF	TGTGCCAGCAGATTTTCCGACTACGAGCAGTACTTC
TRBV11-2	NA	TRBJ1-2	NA	CASSLNPTGGYTF	TGTGCCAGCAGCTTAAATCCCACCGGGGGCTACACCTTC
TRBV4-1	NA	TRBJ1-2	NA	CASSQGQPAPNYGYTF	TGCGCCAGCAGCCAAGGACAGCCCGCTCCTAACTATGGCTACACCTTC
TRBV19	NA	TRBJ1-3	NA	CASSTQGGNTIYF	TGTGCCAGTAGCACACAGGGAGGGAACACCATATATTTT